One TCR beta chain is described in this entry. The antigen remains unidentified. This entry is derived from a study of siplizumab effects on memory and regulatory T cells. The study's findings and limits: Naive T cells seemed more diverse than memory cells; they also seemed major alloresponse contributors.

V was pared by 1 base and J by 0 bases, with 9 bases between. CDR3 length equals 15 residues. Germline loops: CDR1 SGHNT, CDR2 YYREEE (reference sequence). Here immunoSEQ multiplex PCR was the method, and the copy in TCRdb shows in-frame clones only, minus some. The sample lists over 100,000 clones; about 93% were seen once. This receptor was obtained from a human donor in good health. V gene TRBV5-4 combines with J gene TRBJ2-3; D call uncertain. The material sequenced was CD4+ T cells sorted from blood. CDR3 amino acids: CASSLTFTSTDTQYF. The CDR3 DNA reads as TGTGCCAGCAGCTTGACATTCACTAGCACAGATACGCAGTATTTT.